This T cell receptor beta chain is from a study of long-term antiretroviral therapy in people with HIV. The count of this clone is one. Per germline, CDR1 MNHEY and CDR2 SMNVEV (reference sequence). Trimming cost V 6 bases and J 2 bases, with 14 bases left between them. The CDR3 consists of 15 residues. An immunoSEQ assay, version v3.0, was performed at survey level. Some clones are missing from TCRdb's copy, which holds only in-frame ones; the method was immunoSEQ multiplex PCR. The top ten hold under 3.5% of the sample, which has some 48,000 clones, about 86% seen once. The sequence derives from a woman aged 18 to 35 with HIV. The specimen comprised unsorted PBMCs, sampled 0.8 years after starting antiretroviral therapy. The chain links TRBV27 to TRBJ1-3, with a possible D match to TRBD1 (6 bases). CDR3 DNA: TGTGCCAGCAGCTCTACAGGGCCCCCTGGAAACACCATATATTTT. Translated, it gives CASSSTGPPGNTIYF.